Shown below are 25 T cell receptor beta chains from a single sample sequenced in a study of T cells expressing NK-cell markers. TCRdb reworked the 5' RACE reads into one entry per CDR3 protein, no DNA. This table holds more than 400,000 distinct CDR3 sequences. Sequences were obtained from blood T cells: a sorted CD56 or NKG2C T cell subset, CD4+ or CD8+ T cells, or bulk PBMC T cells (not recorded which). The receptor source for this set is a woman aged 18-69 years in good health.

The chain links TRBV2 to TRBJ2-2. The CDR3 runs 13 residues. CDR1 is SNHLY, CDR2 FYNNEI, per germline. The CDR3: CASRVHTTGELFF.

CDR3: CASSQEGGSEQYF. The chain couples TRBV4-3 to TRBJ2-7; TCRdb names TRBD1, which stays unverified in the absence of DNA. Germline-derived CDR1 and CDR2 are LGHNA and YSLEER. The CDR3 is made up of 13 amino acids.

The J gene is TRBJ2-2, the V gene TRBV7-3. CDR1 and CDR2 (germline): SGHTA, FQGTGA. The length of the CDR3 is 16 residues. The CDR3 here is CASSAKRGYNTGELFF.

The V gene is TRBV29-1, the J gene TRBJ2-5; TCRdb returns TRBD1, unconfirmable since there is no DNA. In germline, CDR1 is SQVTM, CDR2 ANQGSEA. CDR3 length: 12 amino acids. This chain's CDR3 is CSVDPLGETQYF. The whole variable domain, filled in from reference TRBV29-1 and TRBJ2-5, reads SAVISQKPSRDICQRGTSLTIQCQVDSQVTMMFWYRQQPGQSLTLIATANQGSEATYESGFVIDKFPISRPNLTFSTLTVSNMSPEDSSIYLCSVDPLGETQYFGPGTRLLVL.

The J gene is TRBJ2-5, the V gene TRBV29-1; the D call of TRBD2 rests on TCRdb alone, since no DNA is present to check it. Per the germline V gene, CDR1 is SQVTM and CDR2 is ANQGSEA. The CDR3 consists of 15 residues. The CDR3 region is CSVELLLANQETQYF. The variable domain in full, completed from reference TRBV29-1 and TRBJ2-5, reads SAVISQKPSRDICQRGTSLTIQCQVDSQVTMMFWYRQQPGQSLTLIATANQGSEATYESGFVIDKFPISRPNLTFSTLTVSNMSPEDSSIYLCSVELLLANQETQYFGPGTRLLVL.

The chain carries TRBV18 and TRBJ2-6; TCRdb selects TRBD1, and the lack of DNA leaves this call unchecked. This CDR3 has 18 residues. In germline, CDR1 is KGHSH, CDR2 LQKENI. CDR3 protein: CASSPPKGAHSGANVLTF.

This chain joins TRBV7-2 and TRBJ1-2; TCRdb selects TRBD1, and the lack of DNA leaves this call unchecked. The CDR3 sequence is 15 residues long. Germline assignment: CDR1 SGHTA and CDR2 FQGNSA. The CDR3 spells CASSSYLGADYGYTF. Full variable domain (missing parts from reference TRBV7-2 and TRBJ1-2): GAGVSQSPSNKVTEKGKDVELRCDPISGHTALYWYRQSLGQGLEFLIYFQGNSAPDKSGLPSDRFSAERTGGSVSTLTIQRTQQEDSAVYLCASSSYLGADYGYTFGSGTRLTVV.

The chain carries TRBV12-3 or TRBV12-4 and TRBJ1-2; TCRdb proposes TRBD1, but this gene call is untestable without DNA. The CDR3 totals 13 residues. The chain's CDR3 is CASSYTGNYGYTF.

The J gene is TRBJ2-7, the V gene TRBV20-1. The germline V gene encodes CDR1 DFQATT and CDR2 SNEGSKA (reference sequence). This CDR3 comprises 13 residues. This chain's CDR3 is CSARGFRDYEQYF.

CDR3 loop: CSASSIGGGYTF. This chain links TRBV20-1 with TRBJ1-2. The CDR3 has 12 amino acids. Germline loops: CDR1 DFQATT, CDR2 SNEGSKA (reference sequence).

This rearrangement joins TRBV20-1 to TRBJ2-1; the D gene TCRdb calls, TRBD1, cannot be checked with no DNA. The CDR3 extends over 15 amino acids. CDR1 and CDR2 (germline): DFQATT, SNEGSKA (reference sequence). CDR3 protein: CSARSPSANLNEQFF.

This chain connects TRBV28 to TRBJ2-7; TCRdb's assignment of TRBD1 cannot be checked, as there is no DNA. The CDR3 loop spans 13 amino acids. In germline, CDR1 is MDHEN, CDR2 SYDVKM. The CDR3 here is CATLDRGPYEQYF.

The chain couples TRBV19 to TRBJ1-1; TCRdb picks TRBD1, but there is no DNA to check that call. This CDR3 region has 15 residues. Per germline, CDR1 LNHDA and CDR2 SQIVND (reference sequence). This CDR3 reads CASSTRVLKGTEAFF.

The V call is TRBV12-3 or TRBV12-4, the J call TRBJ2-5; TCRdb's assignment of TRBD1 cannot be checked, as there is no DNA. CDR3 length: 14 amino acids. CDR3 loop: CASTRGRDQETQYF.

V usage is TRBV7-2 and J usage is TRBJ1-3. The CDR3 has 12 amino acids. From germline, CDR1 is SGHTA and CDR2 FQGNSA. The CDR3 here is CASSLVPNTIYF.

The rearrangement uses TRBV12-3 or TRBV12-4 and TRBJ1-2. This CDR3 region has 14 residues. CDR3 loop: CASSFGGHLYGYTF.

The V gene is TRBV25-1, the J gene TRBJ1-2; TCRdb returns TRBD1, unconfirmable since there is no DNA. The V gene's germline CDR1 is MGHDK and CDR2 SYGVNS. The CDR3 length is 14 residues. CDR3 sequence: CASSDGGEGYGYTF.

The chain uses TRBV6-5 and TRBJ2-1; absent DNA, TCRdb's TRBD1 call cannot be checked. Per the germline V gene, CDR1 is MNHEY and CDR2 is SVGAGI. The CDR3 runs 16 residues. The CDR3 loop reads CASSLAPRGSRNEQFF.

The chain carries TRBV28 and TRBJ1-1; the TRBD1 assignment by TCRdb is unverifiable without DNA. The germline CDR1 and CDR2 sequences are MDHEN and SYDVKM. The CDR3 has 17 amino acids. CDR3: CASSSLGGRGRDTEAFF.

The V gene is TRBV29-1, the J gene TRBJ2-7; the D call of TRBD2 rests on TCRdb alone, since no DNA is present to check it. This CDR3 spans 15 amino acids. The germline V gene has CDR1 SQVTM and CDR2 ANQGSEA. CDR3: CSVERAASGIYEQYF.

This chain links TRBV20-1 with TRBJ2-1; the D call of TRBD2 rests on TCRdb alone, since no DNA is present to check it. Germline CDR1 is DFQATT and CDR2 is SNEGSKA (reference sequence). The CDR3 spans 16 residues. The CDR3 loop is CSARHLTSGSYNEQFF.

The rearrangement links TRBV6-1 to TRBJ2-3; TCRdb selects TRBD1, and the lack of DNA leaves this call unchecked. CDR3 length: 16 residues. The germline V gene encodes CDR1 MNHNS and CDR2 SASEGT. The CDR3: CASSQFVGGGGDTQYF.

The chain is built from TRBV27 and TRBJ2-1; the TCRdb call, TRBD1, lacks DNA for checking. There are 14 residues in the CDR3. The germline V gene has CDR1 MNHEY and CDR2 SMNVEV (reference sequence). This chain's CDR3 is CASSFQGADNEQFF.

V gene TRBV6-1 combines with J gene TRBJ2-1; TCRdb indicates TRBD1, and absent DNA this call remains unverified. This CDR3 is built from 13 residues. CDR1 and CDR2 from the germline V gene are MNHNS and SASEGT. This CDR3 is CASRLTGVDEQFF.

The chain employs TRBV7-9 and TRBJ1-1; the TCRdb D gene call, TRBD1, has no DNA to confirm it. The CDR3 runs to 13 residues. The germline V gene has CDR1 SEHNR and CDR2 FQNEAQ (reference sequence). This CDR3 reads CASSFSDSYEAFF.